The 16 T cell receptor beta chains presented below share a single source sample, sequenced in a study of neurological immune-mediated disorders. The sample's time point: longitudinal time-point 2. TCRdb fed the 5' RACE reads into MiXCR, producing one record per CDR3 protein. In the table there are 70,000 to 95,000 distinct CDR3 sequences, less than 15% of which are singletons. The sample consisted of PBMCs. The receptors come from a female donor with HTLV-1-associated myelopathy (HAM/TSP).

About this clonotype itself: A junction boundary mismatches the germline segment, possibly from a read error. This CDR3 reads CTSSPGTGGHYEQYF. In nucleotides, the CDR3 is TGTACCAGCAGTCCAGGGACAGGGGGTCACTACGAGCAGTACTTC. This chain connects TRBV7-6 to TRBJ2-7; 11 nucleotides agree with TRBD1. The CDR3 length is 15 residues. In germline, CDR1 is SGHVS, CDR2 FNYEAQ.

Many counts were recorded for this clonotype. V is TRBV7-2 and J is TRBJ1-6; 7 bases align to TRBD1. The length of the CDR3 is 15 residues. Trimming removed 5 bases from V and 14 bases from J; junction bases left unmatched: 15. Germline CDR1 and CDR2: SGHTA and FQGNSA. The CDR3 loop is CASSAGLGGDPALHF. The CDR3 DNA is TGTGCCAGCAGCGCCGGATTAGGGGGCGACCCGGCCCTCCACTTT.

This clonotype was detected ten times or more. The J gene is TRBJ2-7, the V gene TRBV7-9; TRBD2 aligns across 7 bases. V dropped 4 bases and J dropped 4; count of bases not matched to a gene: 7. The length of the CDR3 is 14 residues. Per the germline V gene, CDR1 is SEHNR and CDR2 is FQNEAQ (reference sequence). CDR3 loop: CASSSSGDPYEQYF. CDR3 in DNA: TGTGCCAGCAGCTCTAGCGGTGACCCATACGAGCAGTACTTC.

This clonotype was seen many times. This chain uses TRBV9 with TRBJ2-1; 13 bases map to TRBD2. Trimming took 2 bases from V and 10 from J; bases not matched to a gene: 3. The CDR3 is 14 amino acids. Germline values: CDR1 SGDLS, CDR2 YYNGEE. The CDR3 region has the DNA TGTGCCAGCAGCGTGGGACTAGCGGGGAGGGAGCAGTTCTTC. It translates to CASSVGLAGREQFF.

This clonotype was found many times. V and J are TRBV20-1 and TRBJ1-2; 8 bases agree with TRBD1. J was trimmed by 7 bases and V by 3 bases; bases with no gene match: 7. Per germline, CDR1 DFQATT and CDR2 SNEGSKA (reference sequence). This CDR3 spans 13 amino acids. CDR3 DNA sequence: TGCAGTGCTAGGCCCAGGACAGGGAGTGGCTACACCTTC. Encoded protein: CSARPRTGSGYTF.

This clonotype was recorded at least ten times. The chain's CDR3 is CASSLLTETSYEQYF. Here the CDR3 DNA reads TGTGCCAGCAGTTTGCTGACCGAAACTTCCTACGAGCAGTACTTC. This chain joins TRBV12-3 or TRBV12-4 and TRBJ2-7; unclear D gene. The length of the CDR3 is 15 residues. Between the trimmed V and J ends, which lost 3 bases and 1 base, there was a span of 13 bases.

The chain joins TRBV5-4 to TRBJ1-2, with 9 nucleotides matching TRBD1. CDR1 and CDR2 from the germline V gene are SGHNT and YYREEE (reference sequence). The CDR3 sequence is 15 residues long. The V and J ends lost 1 base and 8 bases, in that order; junction bases with no gene match: 9. The chain's CDR3 is CASSLTGGSQRGYTF. CDR3 nucleotides: TGTGCCAGCAGCTTGACAGGGGGCAGTCAGCGGGGCTACACCTTC.

This clonotype has at least ten counts. This chain uses TRBV7-8 with TRBJ1-1, with D uncertain. V was shortened by 1 base and J by 12 bases, with 12 bases between the two germline ends. This CDR3 spans 12 amino acids. The germline V gene encodes CDR1 SGHVS and CDR2 FQNEAQ. Here the CDR3 reads CASSLGARGPFF. The CDR3 bases are TGTGCCAGCAGCTTAGGGGCCCGGGGTCCTTTCTTT. Using reference TRBV7-8 and TRBJ1-1 for the parts outside the CDR3, the full variable domain is GAGVSQSPRYKVAKRGQDVALRCDPISGHVSLFWYQQALGQGPEFLTYFQNEAQLDKSGLPSDRFFAERPEGSVSTLKIQRTQQEDSAVYLCASSLGARGPFFGQGTRLTVV.

The rearrangement uses TRBV7-2 and TRBJ2-7; D call uncertain. The V end was cut by 3 bases, the J end by 4 bases, with 10 bases between. CDR1 and CDR2 from the germline V gene are SGHTA and FQGNSA. The CDR3 covers 13 residues. In DNA, the CDR3 is TGTGCCAGCAGCTTGAACAGTTCTTACGAGCAGTACTTC. This gives the protein CASSLNSSYEQYF.

This clonotype appeared many times. The CDR3: CATSDPQDSNSNQPQHF. For the CDR3, the DNA is TGTGCCACCAGTGACCCCCAGGACAGCAATAGCAATCAGCCCCAGCATTTT. The chain carries TRBV24-1 and TRBJ1-5, with a tentative D call TRBD1 (6 bases). This CDR3 spans 17 amino acids. Trimming removed 4 bases at V and 0 bases at J, with 15 bases between. Germline V lookup: CDR1 KGHDR, CDR2 SFDVKD.

As to this clonotype: A much larger clone sits a single nucleotide away, making a read error possible. The rearrangement links TRBV6-2 or TRBV6-3 to TRBJ2-7; maybe TRBD2 (7 bases). CDR1 is MNHEY, CDR2 SVGEGT, per germline. The CDR3 consists of 13 residues. CDR3 sequence: CAAGAGFSYDQYF. The CDR3 DNA reads TGTGCCGCGGGGGCAGGGTTCTCCTACGATCAGTACTTC.

This clonotype was observed at least ten times. The chain is built from TRBV5-1 and TRBJ1-3, with D hard to call. The V and J ends lost 5 bases and 3 bases respectively, with 12 bases between them. CDR3 length: 14 residues. The germline CDR1 and CDR2 sequences are SGHRS and YFSETQ. CDR3 coding DNA: TGCGCCAGCAGGCTGGGAATCTATGGAAACACCATATATTTT. As protein: CASRLGIYGNTIYF.

This clonotype was recorded many times. The V call is TRBV21-1, the J call TRBJ2-7; TRBD1 is the table's D call and was not checked against the DNA. TRBV21-1 has pseudogene status. This CDR3 spans 15 amino acids. CDR3 bases: TGTGCCAGCAGCGACCGACAGGGCGGACCCTACGAGCAGTACTTC. It encodes CASSDRQGGPYEQYF.

Ten or more counts support this clonotype. The chain employs TRBV2 and TRBJ2-1; the match to TRBD2 covers 8 bases. The CDR3 is 14 residues long. In germline, CDR1 is SNHLY, CDR2 FYNNEI. V shed 5 bases, J shed 2 bases, and the junction held 2 bases outside the gene matches. The CDR3 sequence is CASSTGLAYNEQFF. Here the CDR3 DNA reads TGTGCCAGCAGTACGGGACTAGCCTACAATGAGCAGTTCTTC.

This clonotype was seen more than once but under ten times. This chain connects TRBV19 to TRBJ2-1; 7 bases fit TRBD2. Trimming removed 7 bases from V and 10 bases from J; junction bases left unmatched: 13. Looked up from germline, CDR1 is LNHDA and CDR2 is SQIVND (reference sequence). The CDR3 has 14 amino acids. Written as DNA, the CDR3 is TGTGCCAGTACAACTAGCGCCCACCTCGGGGAGCAGTTCTTC. Protein: CASTTSAHLGEQFF.

This clonotype was picked up many times. This chain joins TRBV27 and TRBJ1-2; 8 positions agree with TRBD1. Germline V gene sequence: CDR1 MNHEY, CDR2 SMNVEV (reference sequence). The CDR3 covers 14 residues. V was clipped by 4 bases and J by 4 bases; unmatched bases: 5. The CDR3: CASSSRTGSYGYTF. The CDR3 bases are TGTGCCAGCAGTTCACGGACAGGGAGCTATGGCTACACCTTC.